This TCR beta chain was captured by sequencing in a study of blood T cell repertoires in COVID-19 (dated by TCRdb to about 2020). A note on the overall study: The collaborator samples originated in the United States, Italy and Spain and spanned the acute and convalescent phases of COVID-19. The material from the prospective study consisted of cDNA or gDNA derived from T cells, B-cell-depleted T cells, or PBMCs. Deeply sampled blood TCRbeta repertoires from subjects exposed to, actively infected with, or recovered from COVID-19 were included in the dataset. The repertoires were released in a freely available public database meant as a resource for research on the immune response to SARS-CoV-2. Samples were obtained from the ongoing ImmuneRACE study (first 160 participants) and from roughly 1,300 subjects provided by 6 global collaborators. Nearly every sample came with metadata listing a de-identified subject ID, COVID-19 status, age in years and sex. Where available, HLA class I and class II types were taken from metadata supplied by the sample provider and were not determined by assay-based typing. Study-wide conclusions, independent of this receptor: Clinical and demographic metadata were provided uncurated, with the amount varying by source and participant.

V sheds 2 bases and J sheds 1 base, leaving 6 bases between their ends. Looking up the germline V gene (reference sequence) yields CDR1 MNHNY and CDR2 SVGAGI. Taken from cysteine to phenylalanine, the CDR3 has 14 residues. Of the read, only the CDR3 DNA is kept; its 42 bases are in frame from base 1. In the case of this clone: This clone's antigen is unknown. No much larger clone exists at a distance of one base, and base qualities are not known.

One collaborating source in Seattle enrolled patients while the patients were actively infected and followed the patients over time throughout the course of disease. Each collaborating institution followed its own protocols to collect whole blood in K2EDTA tubes. For TCRbeta analysis, collaborators shipped samples in one of three forms: frozen whole blood, isolated PBMCs, or DNA extracted from either of those sample types. The immunoSEQ Assay, a bias-controlled multiplex PCR, was used to amplify TCRbeta CDR3 regions from genomic DNA. The original pipeline was this. The number of nucleated cells in each sample was estimated by amplification of reference gene primers within the assay. Sequence reads were collapsed and filtered to measure the absolute abundance of every unique TCRbeta CDR3 rearrangement. Productive Simpson clonality was computed per sample as the square root of Simpson's diversity index over productive rearrangements. TCRdb stores this immuneACCESS table with in-frame sequences only. Part of the clones is absent; in the studies checked, under half of the shortfall reflects unresolved V genes, and no reason is known for the rest. That table gives V, J and clone size, and the DNA gave D and trimming. In this sample the table shows about 220,000 clones, 70% to 90% of which occur a single time. Under 2.5% of the sample lies in the top ten.

This sequence originates from a woman aged 70-85 years with COVID-19, enrolled during active disease. Sample: peripheral blood. The rearranged chain carries TRBV6-6 and TRBJ1-5; a tentative D call is TRBD1 (5 bases match). Here is the DNA: TGTGCCAGCAGTTACAGGGGAAGCAATCAGCCCCAGCATTTT. Its coded protein is CASSYRGSNQPQHF.